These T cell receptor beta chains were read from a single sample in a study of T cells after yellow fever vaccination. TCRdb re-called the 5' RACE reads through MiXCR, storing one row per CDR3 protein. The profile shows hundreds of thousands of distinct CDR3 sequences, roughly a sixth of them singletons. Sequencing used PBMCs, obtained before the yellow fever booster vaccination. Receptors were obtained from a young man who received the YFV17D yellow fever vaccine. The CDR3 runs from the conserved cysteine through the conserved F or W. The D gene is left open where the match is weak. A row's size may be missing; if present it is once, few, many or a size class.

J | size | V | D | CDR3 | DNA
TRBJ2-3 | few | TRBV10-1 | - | CASSNNRDTDTQYF | TGCGCCAGCAGTAACAACAGGGACACAGATACGCAGTATTTT
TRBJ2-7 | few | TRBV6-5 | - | CASSYVGGAGYEQYF | TGTGCCAGCAGTTACGTCGGGGGCGCCGGCTACGAGCAGTACTTC
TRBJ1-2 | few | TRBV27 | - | CASRTGTYGYTF | TGTGCCAGCAGGACCGGGACGTATGGCTACACCTTC
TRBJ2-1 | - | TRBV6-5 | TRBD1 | CASSKGTVSEQFF | TGTGCCAGCAGTAAAGGGACAGTCAGTGAGCAGTTCTTC
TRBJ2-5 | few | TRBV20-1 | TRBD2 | CSARKGTSGPQYF | TGCAGTGCTAGAAAGGGTACTAGCGGGCCCCAGTACTTC
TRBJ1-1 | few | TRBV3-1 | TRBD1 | CASRDRGMNTEAFF | TGTGCCAGCAGGGACAGGGGCATGAACACTGAAGCTTTCTTT
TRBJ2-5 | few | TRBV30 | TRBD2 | CAWSPGTSRGGQYF | TGTGCCTGGAGCCCCGGGACTAGCCGGGGTGGCCAGTACTTC
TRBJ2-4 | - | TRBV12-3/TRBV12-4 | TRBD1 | CASRGDRENIQYF | TGTGCCAGCAGGGGTGACAGGGAGAACATTCAGTACTTC
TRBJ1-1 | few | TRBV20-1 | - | CSAPPWGNTEAFF | TGCAGTGCCCCCCCATGGGGGAACACTGAAGCTTTCTTT
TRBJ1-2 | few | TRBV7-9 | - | CASSLEGQGIGYTF | TGTGCCAGCAGCTTAGAGGGGCAGGGGATCGGCTACACCTTC
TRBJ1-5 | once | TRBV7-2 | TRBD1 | CASSPRDRRNQPQHF | TGTGCCAGCAGCCCCCGGGACAGGCGCAATCAGCCCCAGCATTTT
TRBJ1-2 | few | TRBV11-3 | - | CASRGSRGYYGYTF | TGTGCCAGCAGAGGTTCCAGGGGATACTATGGCTACACCTTC
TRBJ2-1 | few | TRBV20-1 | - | CSAERQHYNEQFF | TGCAGTGCGGAACGCCAACACTACAATGAGCAGTTCTTC
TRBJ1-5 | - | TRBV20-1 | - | CSARAGARGNQPQHF | TGCAGTGCTAGAGCAGGGGCTCGAGGCAATCAGCCCCAGCATTTT
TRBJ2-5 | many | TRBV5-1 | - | CASSPPGREETQYF | TGCGCCAGCAGCCCACCGGGACGAGAGGAGACCCAGTACTTC
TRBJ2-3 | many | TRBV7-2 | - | CASRPGGPTDTQYF | TGTGCCAGCAGGCCGGGGGGCCCGACAGATACGCAGTATTTT
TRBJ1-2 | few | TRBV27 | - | CASRPLNQGPYGYTF | TGTGCCAGCAGACCACTAAACCAGGGTCCCTATGGCTACACCTTC
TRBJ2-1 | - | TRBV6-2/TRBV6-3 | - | CASRLGWEQFF | TGTGCCAGCAGGCTCGGTTGGGAGCAGTTCTTC
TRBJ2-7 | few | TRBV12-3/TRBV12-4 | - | CASSLGAGQTYEQYF | TGTGCCAGCAGTTTGGGGGCGGGACAGACCTACGAGCAGTACTTC
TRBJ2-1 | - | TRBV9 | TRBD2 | CASSDSGRVYNEQFF | TGTGCCAGCAGCGATAGCGGGAGAGTATACAATGAGCAGTTCTTC
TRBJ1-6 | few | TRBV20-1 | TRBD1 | CSARLADRGISPLHF | TGCAGTGCTAGATTGGCGGACAGGGGAATTTCACCCCTCCACTTT
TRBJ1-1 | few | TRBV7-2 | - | CASSLEAAAVEAFF | TGTGCCAGCAGCTTAGAGGCAGCCGCTGTTGAAGCTTTCTTT
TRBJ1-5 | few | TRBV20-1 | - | CSARSDSNQPQHF | TGCAGTGCTAGATCGGATAGCAATCAGCCCCAGCATTTT
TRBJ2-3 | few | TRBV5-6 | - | CASSLAGPRTQYF | TGTGCCAGCAGCTTGGCAGGGCCCCGTACGCAGTATTTT
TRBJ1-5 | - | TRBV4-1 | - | CASSQETGDQPQHF | TGCGCCAGCAGCCAAGAGACGGGGGACCAGCCCCAGCATTTT
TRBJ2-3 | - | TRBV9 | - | CASSVRRRDTQYF | TGTGCCAGCAGCGTAAGACGGAGAGATACGCAGTATTTT
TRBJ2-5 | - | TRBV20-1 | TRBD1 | CSASPNRGHETQYF | TGCAGTGCTAGTCCCAACAGGGGGCACGAGACCCAGTACTTC
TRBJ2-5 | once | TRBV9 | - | CASSVGPTGETQYF | TGTGCCAGCAGCGTAGGACCAACCGGAGAGACCCAGTACTTC
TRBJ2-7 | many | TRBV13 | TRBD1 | CASSWGQGAYEQYF | TGTGCCAGCAGCTGGGGACAGGGGGCCTACGAGCAGTACTTC
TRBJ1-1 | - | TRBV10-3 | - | CAISAVATEAFF | TGTGCCATCAGTGCCGTGGCGACTGAAGCTTTCTTT
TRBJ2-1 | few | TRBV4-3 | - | CASSQHPGYEQFF | TGCGCCAGCAGCCAACACCCGGGGTATGAGCAGTTCTTC
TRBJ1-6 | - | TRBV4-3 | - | CASSQGVRAREVTYSPLHF | TGCGCCAGCAGCCAAGGGGTGCGGGCTAGGGAGGTAACCTATTCACCCCTCCACTTT
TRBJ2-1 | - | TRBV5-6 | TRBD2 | CASSLDRLAGSDEQFF | TGTGCCAGCAGCTTGGACAGACTAGCGGGGTCAGATGAGCAGTTCTTC
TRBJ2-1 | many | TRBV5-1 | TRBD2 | CASSRQTSGGADEQFF | TGCGCCAGCAGCCGGCAAACTAGCGGGGGGGCAGATGAGCAGTTCTTC
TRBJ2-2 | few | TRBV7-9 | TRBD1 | CASSFPTGGNGELFF | TGTGCCAGCAGCTTTCCCACAGGGGGCAACGGGGAGCTGTTTTTT
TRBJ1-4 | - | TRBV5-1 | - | CASTYQGSGEKLFF | TGCGCCAGCACCTACCAGGGGTCAGGGGAAAAACTGTTTTTT
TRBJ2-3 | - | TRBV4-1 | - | CASSQDRPRASTDTQYF | TGCGCCAGCAGCCAAGACCGCCCTAGGGCTAGCACAGATACGCAGTATTTT
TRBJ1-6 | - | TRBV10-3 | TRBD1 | CAISVGQGENSPLHF | TGTGCCATCAGTGTGGGACAGGGGGAGAATTCACCCCTCCACTTT
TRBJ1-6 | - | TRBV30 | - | CAWSVHQNSPLHF | TGTGCCTGGAGTGTACATCAGAATTCACCCCTCCACTTT
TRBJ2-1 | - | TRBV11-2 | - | CASSLSRVKANEQFF | TGTGCCAGCAGCTTAAGCAGGGTCAAAGCCAATGAGCAGTTCTTC
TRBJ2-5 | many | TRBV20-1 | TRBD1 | CSAARQGLTETQYF | TGCAGTGCCGCCCGACAGGGGTTAACAGAGACCCAGTACTTC
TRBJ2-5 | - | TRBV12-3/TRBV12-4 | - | CASSQTRGTQYF | TGTGCCAGCAGCCAGACGAGGGGGACCCAGTACTTC
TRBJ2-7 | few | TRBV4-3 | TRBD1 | CASSQAGGEQYF | TGCGCCAGCAGCCAAGCAGGGGGCGAGCAGTACTTC
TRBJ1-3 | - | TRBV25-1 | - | CASAPSRAGNTIYF | TGTGCCAGCGCCCCCTCCCGGGCTGGAAACACCATATATTTT
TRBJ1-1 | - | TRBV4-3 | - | CASSQPRWGRENTEAFF | TGCGCCAGCAGCCAACCCAGGTGGGGCAGGGAGAACACTGAAGCTTTCTTT
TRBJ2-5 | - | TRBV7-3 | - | CASSPSQARETQYF | TGTGCCAGCAGCCCCTCCCAGGCGCGCGAGACCCAGTACTTC
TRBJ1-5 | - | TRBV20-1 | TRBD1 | CSAREGIRQGRNQPQHF | TGCAGTGCTAGAGAGGGGATCCGACAGGGACGCAATCAGCCCCAGCATTTT
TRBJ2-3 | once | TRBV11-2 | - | CASSLERSSTDTQYF | TGTGCCAGCAGCTTAGAACGATCTAGCACAGATACGCAGTATTTT
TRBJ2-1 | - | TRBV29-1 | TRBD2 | CSVPSGGYEQFF | TGCAGCGTTCCGAGCGGGGGGTATGAGCAGTTCTTC
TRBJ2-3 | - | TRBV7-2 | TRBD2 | CASTGTSGGAWTDTQYF | TGTGCCAGCACCGGGACTAGCGGGGGGGCATGGACAGATACGCAGTATTTT
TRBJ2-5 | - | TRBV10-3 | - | CAISFGRQETKYF | TGTGCCATTTCCTTTGGCCGGCAAGAGACCAAGTACTTC
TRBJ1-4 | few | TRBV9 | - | CASSVGQTNEKLFF | TGTGCCAGCAGCGTAGGACAGACTAATGAAAAACTGTTTTTT
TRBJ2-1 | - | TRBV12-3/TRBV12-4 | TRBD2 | CASRGLAGGQEQFF | TGTGCCAGCAGGGGACTAGCGGGGGGCCAAGAGCAGTTCTTC